A selection of T cell receptor beta chains follows, all from one sample in a study of cytomegalovirus exposure and HLA in healthy donors. Some clones are missing from TCRdb's copy, which holds only in-frame ones; the method was immunoSEQ multiplex PCR. The profile shows roughly 180,000 clones, around 76% of them singletons. The sequencing input was PBMCs. These TCRs come from a man aged 35-49 years in good health and CMV-seronegative. Each CDR3 is given with its conserved first and last residue. The D gene is left open where the match is weak. Only some rows state a clone size, as once, few, many or a class for expanded clones.

size: NA
D: TRBD2
V: TRBV5-1
J: TRBJ2-1
CDR3: CASSLELAGGRDEQFF
DNA: TGCGCCAGCAGCTTGGAACTAGCGGGAGGGCGCGATGAGCAGTTCTTC

size: NA
D: TRBD1
V: TRBV6-5
J: TRBJ2-7
CDR3: CASSLDRAPYEQYF
DNA: TGTGCCAGCAGTCTTGACAGGGCTCCCTACGAGCAGTACTTC

size: NA
D: TRBD2
V: TRBV18
J: TRBJ2-2
CDR3: CASSPPGTSGGPANTGELFF
DNA: TGTGCCAGCTCACCACCGGGGACTAGCGGGGGGCCTGCGAACACCGGGGAGCTGTTTTTT

size: NA
D: NA
V: TRBV18
J: TRBJ1-3
CDR3: CASSPGPGNTIYF
DNA: TGTGCCAGCTCACCAGGGCCAGGAAACACCATATATTTT

size: few
D: TRBD2
V: TRBV7-9
J: TRBJ2-3
CDR3: CASSPYSGMSTDTQYF
DNA: TGTGCCAGCAGCCCATATAGCGGGATGAGCACAGATACGCAGTATTTT

size: few
D: NA
V: TRBV5-4
J: TRBJ1-3
CDR3: CASSLDRGNTIYF
DNA: TGTGCCAGCAGCTTGGATCGGGGAAACACCATATATTTT

size: NA
D: TRBD1
V: TRBV29-1
J: TRBJ2-7
CDR3: CSVLDTGGQGNEQYF
DNA: TGCAGCGTTCTCGATACCGGAGGACAGGGAAACGAGCAGTACTTC

size: few
D: TRBD2
V: TRBV4-2
J: TRBJ2-7
CDR3: CASSQTTSGSYEQYF
DNA: TGTGCCAGCAGCCAGACGACTAGCGGCTCCTACGAGCAGTACTTC

size: NA
D: TRBD2
V: TRBV4-2
J: TRBJ2-7
CDR3: CASSQDRGGSGSSYEQYF
DNA: TGTGCCAGCAGCCAAGATCGGGGGGGTAGCGGGAGCTCCTACGAGCAGTACTTC

size: NA
D: TRBD1
V: TRBV5-5
J: TRBJ2-7
CDR3: CASSWPGQGSYEQYF
DNA: TGTGCCAGCAGCTGGCCCGGACAGGGATCTTACGAGCAGTACTTC

size: NA
D: TRBD2
V: TRBV7-3
J: TRBJ2-3
CDR3: CASSFQRGGATDTQYF
DNA: TGTGCCAGCAGCTTCCAGCGGGGGGGCGCGACAGATACGCAGTATTTT

size: NA
D: TRBD1
V: TRBV6-5
J: TRBJ2-7
CDR3: CASSYSGTGGNEQYF
DNA: TGTGCCAGCAGTTACTCCGGGACAGGGGGCAACGAGCAGTACTTC

size: NA
D: NA
V: TRBV7-2
J: TRBJ1-2
CDR3: CASSLWGGYNPYGYTF
DNA: TGTGCCAGCAGCTTATGGGGCGGATATAATCCCTATGGCTACACCTTC

size: NA
D: TRBD2
V: TRBV5-8
J: TRBJ2-7
CDR3: CASRGGGDYEQYF
DNA: TGTGCCAGCAGAGGCGGGGGGGACTACGAGCAGTACTTC

size: NA
D: NA
V: TRBV6-6
J: TRBJ2-3
CDR3: CASSYGQGRTDTQYF
DNA: TGTGCCAGCAGTTACGGGCAGGGAAGGACAGATACGCAGTATTTT

size: few
D: TRBD1
V: TRBV7-2
J: TRBJ2-5
CDR3: CASSPNRGRETQYF
DNA: TGTGCCAGCAGCCCGAACAGGGGTCGAGAGACCCAGTACTTC

size: NA
D: NA
V: TRBV30
J: TRBJ2-7
CDR3: CAWSPGSSYEQYF
DNA: TGTGCCTGGAGCCCAGGTAGCTCCTACGAGCAGTACTTC

size: NA
D: TRBD1
V: TRBV7-2
J: TRBJ1-1
CDR3: CASSLGLQGTTEAFF
DNA: TGTGCCAGCAGCTTAGGACTACAGGGGACCACTGAAGCTTTCTTT

size: NA
D: NA
V: TRBV7-9
J: TRBJ1-1
CDR3: CASRGQVNTEAFF
DNA: TGTGCCAGCAGGGGGCAGGTGAACACTGAAGCTTTCTTT

size: NA
D: TRBD1
V: TRBV6-6
J: TRBJ2-7
CDR3: CAVGGTGGYEQYF
DNA: TGTGCGGTTGGGGGGACAGGGGGCTACGAGCAGTACTTC

size: NA
D: TRBD1
V: TRBV7-2
J: TRBJ1-5
CDR3: CASSLPSGQDSNQPQHF
DNA: TGTGCCAGCAGCTTGCCCTCAGGACAGGATAGCAATCAGCCCCAGCATTTT

size: NA
D: TRBD2
V: TRBV2
J: TRBJ2-6
CDR3: CASSSGGRSGANVLTF
DNA: TGTGCCAGCTCCTCGGGGGGGCGAAGTGGGGCCAACGTCCTGACTTTC

size: NA
D: TRBD1
V: TRBV19
J: TRBJ2-7
CDR3: CASSVPGTGIYEQYF
DNA: TGTGCCAGTAGTGTCCCCGGGACAGGGATCTACGAGCAGTACTTC

size: NA
D: TRBD1
V: TRBV5-1
J: TRBJ1-4
CDR3: CASSLSGNRGERNEKLFF
DNA: TGCGCCAGCAGCTTGTCGGGGAACAGGGGCGAACGTAATGAAAAACTGTTTTTT

size: NA
D: NA
V: TRBV15
J: TRBJ2-5
CDR3: CATSRDRGETQYF
DNA: TGTGCCACCAGCAGAGATCGGGGAGAGACCCAGTACTTC

size: NA
D: NA
V: TRBV30
J: TRBJ1-1
CDR3: CAWATGWNTEAFF
DNA: TGTGCCTGGGCCACAGGGTGGAACACTGAAGCTTTCTTT

size: NA
D: TRBD2
V: TRBV4-3
J: TRBJ2-7
CDR3: CASSQSPGLGSYEQYF
DNA: TGCGCCAGCAGCCAGAGTCCGGGACTAGGGTCCTACGAGCAGTACTTC

size: NA
D: TRBD2
V: TRBV5-1
J: TRBJ2-5
CDR3: CASSLGPSGGREQRAQYF
DNA: TGCGCCAGCAGCTTGGGGCCTAGCGGGGGCCGTGAACAAAGGGCCCAGTACTTC

size: NA
D: NA
V: TRBV19
J: TRBJ2-7
CDR3: CASSIRQASYEQYF
DNA: TGTGCCAGTAGTATTCGGCAGGCCTCCTACGAGCAGTACTTC

size: NA
D: NA
V: TRBV28
J: TRBJ1-2
CDR3: CASMAGAIGGYTF
DNA: TGTGCCAGCATGGCAGGGGCCATCGGGGGCTACACCTTC

size: once
D: NA
V: TRBV10-2
J: TRBJ1-1
CDR3: CASSRRFGDTEAFF
DNA: TGCGCCAGCAGTAGAAGGTTCGGGGATACTGAAGCTTTCTTT

size: NA
D: NA
V: TRBV4-3
J: TRBJ1-2
CDR3: CASSQDQGLDGYTF
DNA: TGCGCCAGCAGCCAAGATCAGGGTCTGGATGGCTACACCTTC

size: NA
D: NA
V: TRBV18
J: TRBJ1-1
CDR3: CASSPRANTEAFF
DNA: TGTGCCAGCTCACCACGGGCGAACACTGAAGCTTTCTTT

size: NA
D: NA
V: TRBV18
J: TRBJ1-3
CDR3: CASSPQSREHSGNTIYF
DNA: TGTGCCAGCTCACCCCAATCCAGGGAACACTCTGGAAACACCATATATTTT

size: NA
D: TRBD1
V: TRBV11-3
J: TRBJ1-6
CDR3: CASSSGQMNSPLHF
DNA: TGTGCCAGCAGCTCGGGACAGATGAATTCACCCCTCCACTTT

size: NA
D: TRBD2
V: TRBV7-2
J: TRBJ2-7
CDR3: CASSLDPLGRGGSYEQYF
DNA: TGTGCCAGCAGCTTAGATCCGCTGGGGAGGGGTGGTTCCTACGAGCAGTACTTC

size: NA
D: NA
V: TRBV10-1
J: TRBJ1-5
CDR3: CASSESTVRGEGNQPQHF
DNA: TGCGCCAGCAGTGAGTCGACTGTCAGGGGAGAAGGCAATCAGCCCCAGCATTTT

size: NA
D: NA
V: TRBV5-1
J: TRBJ2-7
CDR3: CASSFSGIPYEQYF
DNA: TGCGCCAGCAGCTTTTCCGGGATACCCTACGAGCAGTACTTC

size: NA
D: NA
V: TRBV6-6
J: TRBJ1-3
CDR3: CASSYSRANTGNTIYF
DNA: TGTGCCAGCAGTTACTCCAGGGCGAACACTGGAAACACCATATATTTT

size: NA
D: TRBD1
V: TRBV6-6
J: TRBJ1-5
CDR3: CASSYLFQGDNQPQHF
DNA: TGTGCCAGCAGTTACTTGTTCCAGGGGGACAATCAGCCCCAGCATTTT

size: once
D: NA
V: TRBV7-8
J: TRBJ1-5
CDR3: CASSPRQRADQPQHF
DNA: TGTGCCAGCAGCCCAAGACAGCGTGCGGATCAGCCCCAGCATTTT

size: NA
D: TRBD1
V: TRBV27
J: TRBJ2-7
CDR3: CASSFAAGGIEQYF
DNA: TGTGCCAGCAGTTTCGCGGCAGGGGGTATCGAGCAGTACTTC

size: NA
D: TRBD1
V: TRBV6-5
J: TRBJ2-7
CDR3: CASSSRDRDEQYF
DNA: TGTGCCAGCAGTTCCCGGGACAGGGACGAGCAGTACTTC

size: NA
D: TRBD1
V: TRBV9
J: TRBJ1-3
CDR3: CASSVVGGQQTSGNTIYF
DNA: TGTGCCAGCAGCGTAGTGGGGGGACAGCAAACCTCTGGAAACACCATATATTTT

size: NA
D: TRBD1
V: TRBV7-6
J: TRBJ1-5
CDR3: CASSLGGDRRVQPQHF
DNA: TGTGCCAGCAGCTTAGGGGGGGACAGGAGGGTGCAGCCCCAGCATTTT

size: NA
D: TRBD2
V: TRBV28
J: TRBJ2-1
CDR3: CATRPPSGSYNEQFF
DNA: TGTGCCACCAGGCCCCCTAGCGGGTCATACAATGAGCAGTTCTTC

size: NA
D: TRBD1
V: TRBV7-2
J: TRBJ1-2
CDR3: CASSPDRGQGYTF
DNA: TGTGCCAGCAGCCCGGACAGGGGGCAGGGCTACACCTTC

size: NA
D: TRBD1
V: TRBV9
J: TRBJ2-7
CDR3: CASSVGHRGLDEQYF
DNA: TGTGCCAGCAGCGTAGGTCACAGGGGGCTTGACGAGCAGTACTTC

size: few
D: NA
V: TRBV7-2
J: TRBJ1-4
CDR3: CASSLMEGLAGKLFF
DNA: TGTGCCAGCAGCTTAATGGAGGGGTTAGCGGGAAAACTGTTTTTT

size: NA
D: NA
V: TRBV28
J: TRBJ2-1
CDR3: CASSSPAGLLGNEQFF
DNA: TGTGCCAGCAGCTCGCCAGCGGGCCTACTTGGCAATGAGCAGTTCTTC

size: NA
D: NA
V: TRBV28
J: TRBJ1-2
CDR3: CASSFGGAERRGGYTF
DNA: TGTGCCAGCAGTTTCGGGGGGGCCGAGAGGAGGGGTGGCTACACCTTC

size: NA
D: NA
V: TRBV9
J: TRBJ2-1
CDR3: CASSVASQNNEQFF
DNA: TGTGCCAGCAGCGTAGCAAGCCAAAACAATGAGCAGTTCTTC

size: NA
D: NA
V: TRBV28
J: TRBJ2-2
CDR3: CATRQSTGELFF
DNA: TGTGCCACTAGACAGAGCACCGGGGAGCTGTTTTTT

size: NA
D: NA
V: TRBV4-2
J: TRBJ2-1
CDR3: CASSQDSSGRGQFF
DNA: TGTGCCAGCAGCCAAGATTCTTCCGGTCGTGGGCAGTTCTTC

size: NA
D: NA
V: TRBV25-1
J: TRBJ2-4
CDR3: CASSEYNGAKNIQYF
DNA: TGTGCCAGCAGTGAATATAACGGGGCCAAAAACATTCAGTACTTC